The 14 T cell receptor beta chains in this list originate from one sample, sequenced in a study of identical twins (dated by TCRdb to the mid-2010s). Library preparation used 5' RACE. The data were produced on an Illumina HiSeq 2000. TCRdb reprocessed the public reads (quality trimming at Q25 with fastp, clone calling with MiXCR) and kept in-frame beta chains. Each record represents a unique CDR3 protein, reported with the most common genes and DNA among its rows. This sample is represented by around 490,000 distinct CDR3 sequences; roughly 15% of them were singletons. The leading ten clones occupy roughly 0.42% of the sample. The sample was also linked to a second study, of yellow fever vaccine responses in identical twins.

The specimen sequenced was CD4+ T cells sorted from blood. These receptors came from a woman aged 18-29 years in good health.

Only a few counts were recorded for this clonotype. The chain couples TRBV12-3 or TRBV12-4 to TRBJ2-5; no reliable D call. V was trimmed by 3 bases and J by 3 bases, leaving 14 bases between them. This CDR3 is 15 amino acids long. This chain's CDR3 is CASSFSAGRKETQYF. The CDR3 DNA sequence: TGTGCCAGCAGTTTCTCGGCCGGGCGGAAAGAGACCCAGTACTTC.

The rearrangement links TRBV10-3 to TRBJ2-1, with 10 positions matching TRBD2. The CDR3 extends over 15 amino acids. Germline CDR1 reads ENHRY; CDR2 reads SYGVKD. J was trimmed by 2 bases and V by 4 bases; bases with no gene match: 2. The CDR3 DNA reads as TGTGCCATCAGTGCTAGCGGGAGCCCCTACAATGAGCAGTTCTTC. Its translation: CAISASGSPYNEQFF.

In its sample, this clonotype was seen many times. The chain links TRBV6-6 to TRBJ1-1, with D unclear. This CDR3 spans 12 amino acids. The V gene lost 2 bases and the J gene lost 4 bases, with 5 bases spanning the gap. Germline V CDR1 and CDR2: MNHNY, SVGAGI (reference sequence). CDR3 loop: CASSYQATEAFF. In DNA, the CDR3 is TGTGCCAGCAGTTACCAGGCCACTGAAGCTTTCTTT.

About this clonotype itself: One end of the junction does not line up with germline, which may come from a read error. The V and J genes are TRBV29-1 and TRBJ2-1, with TRBD2 matching over 8 bases. The CDR3 contains 12 residues. The germline gives CDR1 SQVTM, CDR2 ANQGSEA. CDR3 in amino acids: CSGSVGGAPLDF. CDR3 sequence (DNA): TGCAGCGGTAGTGTCGGGGGGGCCCCCCTAGACTTC.

In this sample, this clonotype turned up a few times. The chain combines TRBV12-3 or TRBV12-4 with TRBJ2-1, with TRBD2 identical over 12 bases. This CDR3 spans 17 amino acids. J lost 0 bases, V lost 6 bases, and 6 bases had no gene match. In nucleotides, the CDR3 is TGTGCCAGCAGACGGACTAGCGGGGCCTCCTCCTACAATGAGCAGTTCTTC. This translates into CASRRTSGASSYNEQFF.

The rearrangement uses TRBV5-6 and TRBJ2-1; D possibly uses TRBD1 or TRBD2 (5 bases each). Trimming stripped 0 bases from V and 7 bases from J, with 14 bases between. Germline loops: CDR1 SGHDT, CDR2 YYEEEE. The CDR3 has 15 amino acids. For the CDR3, the DNA is TGTGCCAGCAGCTTGGCCGGGACCGAGGGGAATGAGCAGTTCTTC. Translation: CASSLAGTEGNEQFF.

The chain uses TRBV11-2 and TRBJ1-1, with TRBD1 identical over 7 bases. With V trimmed by 5 bases and J by 0 bases, 6 bases remained unmatched. The CDR3 consists of 15 residues. The V gene's germline CDR1 is SGHAT and CDR2 FQNNGV. The CDR3 loop reads CASSPDRVVNTEAFF. CDR3 coding DNA: TGTGCCAGCAGCCCAGACAGGGTGGTGAACACTGAAGCTTTCTTT.

The chain combines TRBV11-2 with TRBJ2-7; 11 nucleotides line up with TRBD2. The CDR3 spans 18 residues. Trimming at V came to 2 bases and at J to 5 bases, leaving 14 bases not matched to a gene. Germline CDR1 and CDR2: SGHAT and FQNNGV. The CDR3 sequence is CASSLTSGSSPLYHEQYF. The CDR3 nucleotides are TGTGCCAGCAGCTTAACTAGCGGGAGCAGTCCATTGTACCACGAGCAGTACTTC.

This clonotype showed up just a few times. J is TRBJ1-5 and V is TRBV24-1, with 10 bases lining up with TRBD1. Per the germline V gene, CDR1 is KGHDR and CDR2 is SFDVKD. Trimming cost V 7 bases and J 3 bases; bases outside gene matches: 5. The CDR3 runs to 15 residues. In DNA, the CDR3 is TGTGCCACCAGCGGGGACAGGGGTAACAATCAGCCCCAGCATTTT. Its translation: CATSGDRGNNQPQHF.

This clonotype was observed a handful of times. The V call is TRBV4-1, the J call TRBJ2-3; the D is unclear. V dropped 1 base and J dropped 5 bases, with 22 bases sitting between them. This CDR3 region has 18 residues. Looked up from germline, CDR1 is MGHRA and CDR2 is YSYEKL. In DNA form, the CDR3 reads TGCGCCAGCAGCCAAGTGAGTGGCCGTAAAGGGCCTCGAGATACGCAGTATTTT. Translation gives CASSQVSGRKGPRDTQYF.

V and J are TRBV12-3 or TRBV12-4 and TRBJ2-2, with D uncertain. The CDR3 consists of 14 residues. V was clipped by 2 bases and J by 2 bases, with 6 bases between them. The CDR3 protein is CASSLRPNTGELFF. The CDR3, as DNA: TGTGCCAGCAGTTTAAGACCCAACACCGGGGAGCTGTTTTTT.

The chain joins TRBV28 to TRBJ2-7; D ambiguous. Trimming took off 3 bases at V and 6 bases at J, with 9 bases between the two ends. Germline V gives CDR1 MDHEN, CDR2 SYDVKM. The CDR3 sequence is 12 residues long. The CDR3 sequence: CASSFSGVEQYF. CDR3 in DNA: TGTGCCAGCAGTTTCTCTGGAGTCGAGCAGTACTTC.

This clonotype was counted many times. V and J are TRBV12-3 or TRBV12-4 and TRBJ2-6; TRBD1 is a possible D gene (5 bases). The CDR3 contains 15 residues. V lost 1 base and J 3 bases, leaving 7 bases between the germline ends. The CDR3 spells CASSLGGRGANVLTF. CDR3 in DNA: TGTGCCAGCAGTTTAGGGGGCCGTGGGGCCAACGTCCTGACTTTC.

Only a few counts were recorded for this clonotype. The genes are TRBV4-1 and TRBJ2-3; TRBD2 matches at 11 bases. J gave up 1 base and V 0 bases, and 3 bases lay outside the gene matches. Per the germline V gene, CDR1 is MGHRA and CDR2 is YSYEKL. The CDR3 spans 17 residues. CDR3 residues: CASSQETSGTRTDTQYF. As DNA, the CDR3 is TGCGCCAGCAGCCAAGAGACTAGCGGGACCCGCACAGATACGCAGTATTTT.